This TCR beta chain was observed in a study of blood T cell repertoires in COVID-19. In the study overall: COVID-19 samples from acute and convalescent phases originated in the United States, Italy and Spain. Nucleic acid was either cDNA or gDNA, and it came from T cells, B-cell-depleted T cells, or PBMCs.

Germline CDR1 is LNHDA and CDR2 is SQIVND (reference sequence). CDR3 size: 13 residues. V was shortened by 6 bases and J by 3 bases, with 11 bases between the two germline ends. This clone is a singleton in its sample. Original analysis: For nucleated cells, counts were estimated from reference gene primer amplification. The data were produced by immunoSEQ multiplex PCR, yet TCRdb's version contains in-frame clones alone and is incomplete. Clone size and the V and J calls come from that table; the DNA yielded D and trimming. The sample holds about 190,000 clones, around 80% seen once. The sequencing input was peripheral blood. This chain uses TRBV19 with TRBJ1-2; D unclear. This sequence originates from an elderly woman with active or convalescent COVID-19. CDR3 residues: CASRQSLYYGYTF. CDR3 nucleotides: TGTGCCAGTAGACAGAGCCTCTACTATGGCTACACCTTC.